This T cell receptor (beta chain) was profiled in a study of OX40 agonist ivuxolimab in advanced cancers. For the wider study: The costimulatory receptor OX40 (CD134) was targeted by ivuxolimab, a fully human IgG2 agonistic monoclonal antibody. Intravenous ivuxolimab was administered to patients every 2 weeks at six dose levels: 0.01, 0.1, 0.3, 1.5, 3 and 10 mg/kg. Of the roughly 51 dose-escalation patients, hepatocellular carcinoma was present in about 20, melanoma in approximately 15, renal cell carcinoma in 9 and head and neck cancer in 9. In the dose-escalation cohort, 82.7% of patients were male, and the mean age was approximately 60 years, with a range of roughly 20 to 80. Prior anti-PD-1, anti-PD-L1 or anti-CTLA-4 therapy was permitted, and 40% of dose-escalation patients had received checkpoint inhibitors. Partial responses occurred in three dose-escalation patients, of whom one had hepatocellular carcinoma and two had cutaneous melanoma. The point of sequencing TCRbeta in the periphery was to test whether ivuxolimab changed TCR sequence diversity and drove clonal T-cell expansion. The paper describes the monotherapy dose-escalation part (N = 52 patients) of the phase I trial of ivuxolimab. Points the paper makes about the study in general: After ivuxolimab, CD8+ T cells had more expanded clones than CD4+ T cells on average. Low levels of normalized T-cell clonal expansion were also shown by some nonresponding patients. Clonal expansion of both CD4+ and CD8+ blood T cells was observed from baseline to week 6 at doses 0.1 to 3.0 mg/kg. In the 0.1-3.0 mg/kg groups, partial responders were among the patients with the lowest normalized peripheral clonal expansion, particularly in CD8+ T cells. The antigen specificity of the clonally expanded peripheral T cells was not determined.

To sequence the TCRbeta CDR3 region, genomic DNA was isolated from the sorted cells. The immunoSEQ Assay was used for sequencing of TCRbeta CDR3 regions. As stored in TCRdb, this immuneACCESS dataset retains in-frame rearrangements with V and J assigned. A fraction of the clones does not appear; measured against another copy, unresolved V genes explain less than half of the discrepancy, and the remainder lacks a known reason. The sample table records approximately 90,000 clones; approximately 91% of these occur just once. The ten largest clones take up approximately 0.26% of the sample. Cut back by 8 bases and 2 bases, the V and J ends lie 12 bases apart. In the germline V gene (reference sequence), CDR1 corresponds to LNHDA and CDR2 to SQIVND. Reading from cysteine to phenylalanine, the CDR3 counts 13 amino acids. Left in the record is the CDR3 DNA by itself, 39 bases read in frame from the first base.

The trial excluded patients who had a history of autoimmune disease or were on systemic immunosuppression. In every dose cohort, peripheral blood was drawn for TCR sequencing at baseline, cycle 4 day 1, and cycle 7 day 1. The samples were drawn from a first-in-human, open-label, multicenter phase I dose-escalation trial of ivuxolimab. Adults with locally advanced or metastatic melanoma, renal cell carcinoma, hepatocellular carcinoma or head and neck squamous cell carcinoma were enrolled in the trial. Before TCR sequencing, CD4+ T cells and CD8+ T cells were sorted from peripheral blood as separate populations. For this clone: The specificity of this receptor is unknown. Base qualities are missing; no much larger clone stands one base away.

This specimen was CD4+ or CD8+ T cells sorted from blood, taken in a trial of the OX40 agonist ivuxolimab. The sequence links TRBV19 to TRBJ2-5; the D region possibly corresponds to TRBD2 (6 bases align). The receptor was derived from an adult with an advanced solid tumor such as melanoma, head and neck, liver or kidney cancer. The encoded CDR3 is CASRPGGQETQYF. The sequenced DNA is TGTGCCAGTCGCCCCGGGGGACAAGAGACCCAGTACTTC.